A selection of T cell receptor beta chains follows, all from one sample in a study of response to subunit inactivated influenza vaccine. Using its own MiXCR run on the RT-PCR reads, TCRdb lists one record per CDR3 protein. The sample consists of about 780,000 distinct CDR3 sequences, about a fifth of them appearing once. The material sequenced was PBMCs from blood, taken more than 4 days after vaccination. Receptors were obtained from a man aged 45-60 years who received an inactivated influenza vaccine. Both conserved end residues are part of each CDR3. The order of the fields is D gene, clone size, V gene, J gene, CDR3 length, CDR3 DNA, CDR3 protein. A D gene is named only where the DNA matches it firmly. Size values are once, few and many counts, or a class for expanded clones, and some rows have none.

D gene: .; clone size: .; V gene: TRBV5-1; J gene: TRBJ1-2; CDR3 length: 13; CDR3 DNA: TGCGCCAGCAGCACCGACGTAGACTATGGCTACACCTTC; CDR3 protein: CASSTDVDYGYTF
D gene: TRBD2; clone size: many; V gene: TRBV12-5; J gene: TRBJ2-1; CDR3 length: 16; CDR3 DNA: TGTGCTAGTGGTTCGGTAGGCGGGGGGGCATCGGATGAGCAGTTCTTC; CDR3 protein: CASGSVGGGASDEQFF
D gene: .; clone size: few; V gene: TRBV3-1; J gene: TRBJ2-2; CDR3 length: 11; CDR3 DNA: TGTGCCAGCAGCCAAGAAATGGAGCTGTTTTTT; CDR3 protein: CASSQEMELFF
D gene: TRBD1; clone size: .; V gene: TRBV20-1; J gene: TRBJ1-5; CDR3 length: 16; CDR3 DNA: TGCAGTGCTAGAGATCCCAGGGGGCTTAGCAATCAGCCCCAGCATTTT; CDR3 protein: CSARDPRGLSNQPQHF
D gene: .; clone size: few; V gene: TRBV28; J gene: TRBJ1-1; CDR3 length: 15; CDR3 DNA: TGTGCCAGCAGCCTCAGGGGAGGGGGGGCCACTGAAGCTTTCTTT; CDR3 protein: CASSLRGGGATEAFF
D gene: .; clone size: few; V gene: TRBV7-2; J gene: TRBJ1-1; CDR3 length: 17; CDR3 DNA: TGTGCCAGCAGCTTAGCGCACAGGACAAAAATGATGTTTGAAGCTTTCTTT; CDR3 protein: CASSLAHRTKMMFEAFF
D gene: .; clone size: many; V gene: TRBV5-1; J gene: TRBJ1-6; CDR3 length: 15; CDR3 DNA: TGCGCCAGCAGTTCTGATGGGTGGGGTAATTCACCCCTCCACTTT; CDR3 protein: CASSSDGWGNSPLHF
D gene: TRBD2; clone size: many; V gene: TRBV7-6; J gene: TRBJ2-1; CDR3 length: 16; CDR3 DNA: TGTGCCAGCAGCAGAGCTAGCGGGGGTGCCTACAATGAGCAGTTCTTC; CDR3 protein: CASSRASGGAYNEQFF
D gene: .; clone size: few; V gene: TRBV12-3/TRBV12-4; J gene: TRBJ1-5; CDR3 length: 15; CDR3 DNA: TGTGCCAGCAGTCCGGTTTCGGGAACAAGGCAGCCCCAGCATTTT; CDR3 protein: CASSPVSGTRQPQHF
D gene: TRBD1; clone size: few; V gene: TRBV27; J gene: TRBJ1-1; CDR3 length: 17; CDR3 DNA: TGTGCCAGCAGTTACCATCAGACGACAGGGGGATTCACTGAAGCTTTCTTT; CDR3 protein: CASSYHQTTGGFTEAFF
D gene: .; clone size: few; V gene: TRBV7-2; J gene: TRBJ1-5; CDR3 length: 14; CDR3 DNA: TGTGCCAGCAGCTTGGACAGACTCAATCAGCCCCAGCATTTT; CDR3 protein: CASSLDRLNQPQHF
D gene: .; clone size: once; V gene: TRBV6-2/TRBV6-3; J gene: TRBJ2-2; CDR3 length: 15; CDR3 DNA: TGTGCCAGCAGTTACAGTGAGACCAGCACCGGGGAGCTGTTTTTT; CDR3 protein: CASSYSETSTGELFF
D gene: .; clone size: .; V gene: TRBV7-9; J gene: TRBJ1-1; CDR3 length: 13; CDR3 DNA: TGTGCCAGCAGCTTCGGGGCTCTTGGAGAAGCTTTCTTT; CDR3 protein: CASSFGALGEAFF
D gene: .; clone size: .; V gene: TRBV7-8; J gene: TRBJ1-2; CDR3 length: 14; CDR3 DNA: TGTGCCAGCAGCCCATATAGGGAGAAATATGGCTACACCTTC; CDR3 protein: CASSPYREKYGYTF
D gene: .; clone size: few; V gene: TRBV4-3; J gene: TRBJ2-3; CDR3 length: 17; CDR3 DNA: TGCGCCAGCAGCCGCGTGGAGGGAGTCCTAGGGGCAGATACGCAGTATTTT; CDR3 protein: CASSRVEGVLGADTQYF
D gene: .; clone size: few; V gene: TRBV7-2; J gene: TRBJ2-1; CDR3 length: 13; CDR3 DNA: TGTGCCAGCTCGGGGGGCTGGTTCGATGAGCAGTTCTTC; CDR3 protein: CASSGGWFDEQFF
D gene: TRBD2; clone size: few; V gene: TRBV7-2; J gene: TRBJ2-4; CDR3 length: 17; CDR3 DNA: TGTGCCAGCAGCCCTTCTAGCGGGAGGGTAGCCAAAAACATTCAGTACTTC; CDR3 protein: CASSPSSGRVAKNIQYF
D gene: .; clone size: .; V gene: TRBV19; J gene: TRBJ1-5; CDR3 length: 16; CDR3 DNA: TGTGCCAGTACCGAAATGTGGGGGGGCCTCAATCAGCCCCAGCATTTT; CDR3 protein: CASTEMWGGLNQPQHF
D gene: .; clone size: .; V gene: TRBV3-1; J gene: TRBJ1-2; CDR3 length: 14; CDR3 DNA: TGTGCCAGCAGCCAAGGATCAGGGGTGATTGGCTACACCTTC; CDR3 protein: CASSQGSGVIGYTF
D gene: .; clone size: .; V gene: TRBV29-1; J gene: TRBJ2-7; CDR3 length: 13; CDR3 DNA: TGCAGCGTTTCAGGGACTTTTCCCTACGAGCAGTACTTC; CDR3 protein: CSVSGTFPYEQYF
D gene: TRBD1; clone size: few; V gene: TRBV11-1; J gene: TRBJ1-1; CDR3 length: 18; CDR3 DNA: TGTGCCAGCAGCTTTCCCCGGACAGGCCCCCTTACCAACACTGAAGCTTTCTTT; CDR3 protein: CASSFPRTGPLTNTEAFF
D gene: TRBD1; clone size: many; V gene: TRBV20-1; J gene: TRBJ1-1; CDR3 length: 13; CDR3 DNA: TGCAGTGCTAGAGGGACAGGGTACACTGAAGCTTTCTTT; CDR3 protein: CSARGTGYTEAFF
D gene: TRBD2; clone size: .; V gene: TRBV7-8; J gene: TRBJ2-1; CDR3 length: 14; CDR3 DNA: TGTGCCAGCAGCTTAGCGGTGATAGCGGGAGGGGTGTTCTTC; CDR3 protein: CASSLAVIAGGVFF
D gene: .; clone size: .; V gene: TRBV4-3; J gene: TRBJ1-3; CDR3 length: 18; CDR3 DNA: TGCGCCAGCAGCCAAGATCTAGGAGGACCCTCCTCTGGAAACACCATATATTTT; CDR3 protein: CASSQDLGGPSSGNTIYF